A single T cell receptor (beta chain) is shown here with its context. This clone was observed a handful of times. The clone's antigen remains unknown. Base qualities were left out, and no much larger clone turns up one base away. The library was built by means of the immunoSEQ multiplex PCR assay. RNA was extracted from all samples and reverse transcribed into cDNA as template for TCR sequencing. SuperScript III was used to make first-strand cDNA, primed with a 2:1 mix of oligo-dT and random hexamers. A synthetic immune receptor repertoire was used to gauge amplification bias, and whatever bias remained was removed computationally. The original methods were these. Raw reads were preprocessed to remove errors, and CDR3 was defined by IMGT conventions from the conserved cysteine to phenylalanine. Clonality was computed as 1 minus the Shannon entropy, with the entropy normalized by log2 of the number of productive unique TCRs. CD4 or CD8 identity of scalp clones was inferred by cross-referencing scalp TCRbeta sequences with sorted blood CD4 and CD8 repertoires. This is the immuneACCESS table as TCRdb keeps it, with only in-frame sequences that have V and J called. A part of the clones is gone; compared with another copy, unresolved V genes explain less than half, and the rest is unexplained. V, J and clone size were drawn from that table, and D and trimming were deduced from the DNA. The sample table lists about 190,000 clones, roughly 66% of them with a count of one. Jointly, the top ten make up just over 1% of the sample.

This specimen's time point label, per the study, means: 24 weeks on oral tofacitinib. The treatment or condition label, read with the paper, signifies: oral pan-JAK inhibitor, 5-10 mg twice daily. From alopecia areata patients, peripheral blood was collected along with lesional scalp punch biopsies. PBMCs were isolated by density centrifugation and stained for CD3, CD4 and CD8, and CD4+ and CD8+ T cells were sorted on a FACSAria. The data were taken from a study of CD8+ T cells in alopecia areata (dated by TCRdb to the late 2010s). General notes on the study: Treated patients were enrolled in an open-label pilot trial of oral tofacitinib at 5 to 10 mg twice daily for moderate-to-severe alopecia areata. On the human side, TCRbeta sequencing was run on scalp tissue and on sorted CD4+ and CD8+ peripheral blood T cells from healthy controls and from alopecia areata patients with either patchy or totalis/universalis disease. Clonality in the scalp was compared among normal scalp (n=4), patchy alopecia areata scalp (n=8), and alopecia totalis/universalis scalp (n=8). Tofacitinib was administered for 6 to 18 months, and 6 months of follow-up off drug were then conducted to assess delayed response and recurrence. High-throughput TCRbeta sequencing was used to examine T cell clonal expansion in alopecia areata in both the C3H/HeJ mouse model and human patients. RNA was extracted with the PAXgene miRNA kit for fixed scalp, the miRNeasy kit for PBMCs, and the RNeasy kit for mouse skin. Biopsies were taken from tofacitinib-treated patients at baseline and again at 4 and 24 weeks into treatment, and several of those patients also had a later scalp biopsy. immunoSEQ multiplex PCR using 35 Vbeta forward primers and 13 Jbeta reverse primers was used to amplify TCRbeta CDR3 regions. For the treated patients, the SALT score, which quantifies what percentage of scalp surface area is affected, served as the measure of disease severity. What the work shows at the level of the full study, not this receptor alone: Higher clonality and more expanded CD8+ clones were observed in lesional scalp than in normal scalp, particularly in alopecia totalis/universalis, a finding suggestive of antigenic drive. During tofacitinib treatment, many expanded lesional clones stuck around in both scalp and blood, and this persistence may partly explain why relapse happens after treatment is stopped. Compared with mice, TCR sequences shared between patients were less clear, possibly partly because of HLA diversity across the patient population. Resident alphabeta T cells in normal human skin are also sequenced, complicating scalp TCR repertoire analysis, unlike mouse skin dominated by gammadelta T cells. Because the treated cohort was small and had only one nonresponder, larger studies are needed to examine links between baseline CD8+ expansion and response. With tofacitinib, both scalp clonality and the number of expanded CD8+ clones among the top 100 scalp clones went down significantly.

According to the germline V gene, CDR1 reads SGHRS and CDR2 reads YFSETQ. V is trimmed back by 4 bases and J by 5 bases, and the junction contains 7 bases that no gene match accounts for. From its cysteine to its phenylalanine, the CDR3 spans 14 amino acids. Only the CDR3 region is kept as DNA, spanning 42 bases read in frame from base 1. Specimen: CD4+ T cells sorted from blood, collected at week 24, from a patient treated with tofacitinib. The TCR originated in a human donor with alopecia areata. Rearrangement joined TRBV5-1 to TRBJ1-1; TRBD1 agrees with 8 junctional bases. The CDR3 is CASSARQGQTEAFF. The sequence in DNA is TGCGCCAGCAGCGCAAGACAGGGGCAAACTGAAGCTTTCTTT. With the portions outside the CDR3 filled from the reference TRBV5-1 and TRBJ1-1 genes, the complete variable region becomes KAGVTQTPRYLIKTRGQQVTLSCSPISGHRSVSWYQQTPGQGLQFLFEYFSETQRNKGNFPGRFSGRQFSNSRSEMNVSTLELGDSALYLCASSARQGQTEAFFGQGTRLTVV.